The entry that follows covers one T cell receptor (beta chain) sequence. In the authors' methods: Reference gene primer amplification yielded estimated nucleated cell counts. The data were produced by immunoSEQ multiplex PCR, yet TCRdb's version contains in-frame clones alone and is incomplete. The V and J calls and clone size come from that table; D and trimming were worked out from the DNA. The sample yields 150,000 to 200,000 clones, 85% to 95% seen once. CDR3 length: 14 residues. In germline, CDR1 is MNHNS, CDR2 SASEGT. V was cut by 8 bases and J by 0 bases, with 10 bases left in between. This entry is derived from a study of blood T cell repertoires in COVID-19. Study overall: The United States, Italy and Spain supplied acute and convalescent COVID-19 samples. Nucleic acid was either cDNA or gDNA, and it came from T cells, B-cell-depleted T cells, or PBMCs.

The sequence was obtained from a woman in her forties or fifties with acute or convalescent COVID-19. Sequencing input: peripheral blood. The rearrangement uses TRBV6-1 and TRBJ1-4; D call uncertain. CDR3 amino acids: CASWRKSTNEKLFF. Written as DNA, the CDR3 is TGTGCCAGCTGGAGGAAATCAACTAATGAAAAACTGTTTTTT.